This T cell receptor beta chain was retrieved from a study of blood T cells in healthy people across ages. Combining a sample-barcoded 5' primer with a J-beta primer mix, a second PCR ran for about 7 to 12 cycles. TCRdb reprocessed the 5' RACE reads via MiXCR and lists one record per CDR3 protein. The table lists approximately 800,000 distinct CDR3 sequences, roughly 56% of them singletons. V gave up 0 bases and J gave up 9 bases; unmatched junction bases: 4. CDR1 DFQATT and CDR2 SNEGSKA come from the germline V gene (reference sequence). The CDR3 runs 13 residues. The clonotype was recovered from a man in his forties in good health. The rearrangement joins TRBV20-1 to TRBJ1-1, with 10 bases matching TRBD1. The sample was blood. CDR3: CSARDRTGGKAFF. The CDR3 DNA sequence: TGCAGTGCTAGAGATAGGACAGGGGGAAAAGCTTTCTTT.